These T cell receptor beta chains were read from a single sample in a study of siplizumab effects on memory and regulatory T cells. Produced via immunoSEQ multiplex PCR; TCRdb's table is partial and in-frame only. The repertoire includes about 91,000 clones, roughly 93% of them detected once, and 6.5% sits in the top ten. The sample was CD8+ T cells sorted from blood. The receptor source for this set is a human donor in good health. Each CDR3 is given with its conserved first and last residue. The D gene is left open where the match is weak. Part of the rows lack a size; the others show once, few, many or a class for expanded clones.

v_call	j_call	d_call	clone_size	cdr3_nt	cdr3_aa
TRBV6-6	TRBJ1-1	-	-	TGTGCCAGCAGTTACTCGGACCCGAACACTGAAGCTTTCTTT	CASSYSDPNTEAFF
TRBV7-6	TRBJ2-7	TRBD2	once	TGTGCCAGCAGCTTAACTAAGACTAGCGGTGGTGGCGGGCAGTACTTC	CASSLTKTSGGGGQYF
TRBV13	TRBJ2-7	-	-	TGTGCCAGCAGCCCGGAGAGGACAAGCTCCTACGAGCAGTACTTC	CASSPERTSSYEQYF
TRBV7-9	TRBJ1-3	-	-	TGTGCCAGCAGCGTCAGAGAAGGTGAAAACACCATATATTTT	CASSVREGENTIYF
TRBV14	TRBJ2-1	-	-	TGTGCCAGCAGCCAATCTGTAGGCAATGAGCAGTTCTTC	CASSQSVGNEQFF
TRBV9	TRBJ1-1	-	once	TGTGCCAGCAGCCCCGGTTCGAACACTGAAGCTTTCTTT	CASSPGSNTEAFF
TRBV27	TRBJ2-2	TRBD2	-	TGTGCCAGCAGTTTCCTGCTAGCGGGAGTAGACACCGGGGAGCTGTTTTTT	CASSFLLAGVDTGELFF
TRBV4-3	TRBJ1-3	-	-	TGCGCCAGCAGCCAAGATGCGGAGAGCTCTGGAAACACCATATATTTT	CASSQDAESSGNTIYF
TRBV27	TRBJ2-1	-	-	TGTGCCAGCAGTTTATTGGCGGGACAGTCGGCGGAGCAGTTCTTC	CASSLLAGQSAEQFF
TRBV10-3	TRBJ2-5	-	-	TGTGCCATCAGTGAGTCGTCGACAGTTCAAGAGACCCAGTACTTC	CAISESSTVQETQYF
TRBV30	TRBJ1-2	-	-	TGTGCCTGGAGTTACGGGGGGACCGGAGGCTACACCTTC	CAWSYGGTGGYTF
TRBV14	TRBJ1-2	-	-	TGTGCCAGCCACACCGGGACATCTAACTATGGCTACACCTTC	CASHTGTSNYGYTF
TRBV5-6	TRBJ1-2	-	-	TGTGCCAGCAGCTCCTCACCAAGAACCGACACTCCGTATGGCTACACCTTC	CASSSSPRTDTPYGYTF
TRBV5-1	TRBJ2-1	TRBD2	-	TGCGCCAGCAGCTGGGCCCTAGCGGGAGCGTCTGATGAGCAGTTCTTC	CASSWALAGASDEQFF
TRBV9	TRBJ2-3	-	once	TGTGCCAGCAGCGTATATGGGGTGGGCACAGATACGCAGTATTTT	CASSVYGVGTDTQYF
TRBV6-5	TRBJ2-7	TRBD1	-	TGTGCCAGCAGTTACTCAACCACAGGGGCCACCTACGAGCAGTACTTC	CASSYSTTGATYEQYF
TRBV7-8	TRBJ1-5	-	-	TGTGCCAGCAGCTCCGGGGAGGGTTTGCGTCGCAATCAGCCCCAGCATTTT	CASSSGEGLRRNQPQHF
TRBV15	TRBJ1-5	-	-	TGTGCCACCAGCCATACAGGCGATCAGCCCCAGCATTTT	CATSHTGDQPQHF
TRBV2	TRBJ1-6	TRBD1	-	TGTGCCAGCAGTGGGGACAGGGGGAACCCTATACGGAATTCACCCCTCCACTTT	CASSGDRGNPIRNSPLHF
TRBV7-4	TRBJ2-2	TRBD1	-	TGTGCCAGCAGCAGGGACAGGGAAGATACCGGGGAGCTGTTTTTT	CASSRDREDTGELFF
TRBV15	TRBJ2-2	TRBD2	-	TGTGCCACCAGCAGAGACCTAGCGGGAGTTTTCCCCGGGGAGCTGTTTTTT	CATSRDLAGVFPGELFF
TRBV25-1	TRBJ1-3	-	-	TGTGCCAGCAGTGAATGGGGAGGGGCAGGGGGAAACACCATATATTTT	CASSEWGGAGGNTIYF
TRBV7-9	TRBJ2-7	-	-	TGTGCCAGCAACCTTGACGGGGCCTCCTACGAGCAGTACTTC	CASNLDGASYEQYF
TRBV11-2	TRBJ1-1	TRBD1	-	TGTGCCAGCAGCCACTTACCGGGACAGAGGAACACTGAAGCTTTCTTT	CASSHLPGQRNTEAFF
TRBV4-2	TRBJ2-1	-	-	TGTGCCAGCAGCCCCCCCGGGCGCAATGAGCAGTTCTTC	CASSPPGRNEQFF
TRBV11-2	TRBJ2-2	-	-	TGTGCCAGCAGCTTAGATATAGGAGTGAACACCGGGGAGCTGTTTTTT	CASSLDIGVNTGELFF
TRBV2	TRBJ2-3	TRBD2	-	TGTGCCAGCACGAGCGGGGCTAGCACAGATACGCAGTATTTT	CASTSGASTDTQYF
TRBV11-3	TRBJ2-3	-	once	TGTGCCAGCAGCCAAGCCTACGATACGCAGTATTTT	CASSQAYDTQYF
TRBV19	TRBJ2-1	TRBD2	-	TGTGCCAGTTCGGGGGGGCTATACAATGAGCAGTTCTTC	CASSGGLYNEQFF
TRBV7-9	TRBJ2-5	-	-	TGTGCCAGCAGCCCCGGGGGCCAAGAGACCCAGTACTTC	CASSPGGQETQYF
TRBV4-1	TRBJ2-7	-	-	TGCGCCAGCAGCCAAGCCCGCACCGACAGTTACGAGCAGTACTTC	CASSQARTDSYEQYF
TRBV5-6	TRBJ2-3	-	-	TGTGCCAGCAGCTTAGCGGGCGATACGCAGTATTTT	CASSLAGDTQYF
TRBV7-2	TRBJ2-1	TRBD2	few	TGTGCCAGCAGATCTGGCGGGGGCTCCTACAATGAGCAGTTCTTC	CASRSGGGSYNEQFF
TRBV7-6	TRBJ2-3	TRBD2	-	TGTGCCAGCAGCTTATTCGAGCGGGGTTCCACAGATACGCAGTATTTT	CASSLFERGSTDTQYF
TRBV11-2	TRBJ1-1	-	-	TGTGCCAGCAGCTTAGTTGGCTTACTGAACACTGAAGCTTTCTTT	CASSLVGLLNTEAFF
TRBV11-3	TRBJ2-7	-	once	TGTGCCAGCAGGTCAGACATCCTGGGCCACGAGCAGTACTTC	CASRSDILGHEQYF
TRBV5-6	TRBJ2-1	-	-	TGTGCCAGCAGCTTCGACACATATGAGCAGTTCTTC	CASSFDTYEQFF
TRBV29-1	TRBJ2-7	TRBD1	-	TGCAGCGTTGAAGATCTAGGGCAGGGGGCTTTCTACGAGCAGTACTTC	CSVEDLGQGAFYEQYF
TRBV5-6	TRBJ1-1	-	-	TGTGCCAGCAGCTTGACAGACACTGAAGCTTTCTTT	CASSLTDTEAFF
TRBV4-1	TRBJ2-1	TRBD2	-	TGCGCCAGCAGCCAAGTTAGTGCGGCGGGAGGGCCCGCTTTGTACAATGAGCAGTTCTTC	CASSQVSAAGGPALYNEQFF
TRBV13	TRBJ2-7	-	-	TGTGCCAGCAGCCCCGGACCCTCCTACGAGCAGTACTTC	CASSPGPSYEQYF
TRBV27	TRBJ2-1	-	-	TGTGCCAGCAACGTGGACAGCTCATCCTACAATGAGCAGTTCTTC	CASNVDSSSYNEQFF
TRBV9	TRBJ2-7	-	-	TGTGCCAGCAGCTCCGGAGGCGTTGGGAGCTCCTACGAGCAGTACTTC	CASSSGGVGSSYEQYF
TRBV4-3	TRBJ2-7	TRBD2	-	TGCGCCAGCAGCCAAGATCGGGGGGAACCCTCCTACGAGCAGTACTTC	CASSQDRGEPSYEQYF
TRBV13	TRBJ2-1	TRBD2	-	TGTGCCAGCAGCGTCTCGGGGACTAGCGGGGGAAATGAGCAGTTCTTC	CASSVSGTSGGNEQFF
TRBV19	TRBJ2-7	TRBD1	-	TGTGCCAGTAGTAACCTGGCAGGGGGCCCGGACGAGCAGTACTTC	CASSNLAGGPDEQYF
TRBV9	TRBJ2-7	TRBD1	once	TGTGCCAGCAGCCAAAACGTAGGACAGGAGAACTCCTACGAGCAGTACTTC	CASSQNVGQENSYEQYF
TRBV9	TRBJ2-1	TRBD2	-	TGTGCCAGCAGCTTCGTTAGCGGGGGAAACAATGAGCAGTTCTTC	CASSFVSGGNNEQFF
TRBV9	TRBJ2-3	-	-	TGTGCCAGCAGCGTACAAGAACTAGTTACAGATACGCAGTATTTT	CASSVQELVTDTQYF
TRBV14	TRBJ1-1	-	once	TGTGCCAGCAGCCAAGATCAGGAGAACACTGAAGCTTTCTTT	CASSQDQENTEAFF